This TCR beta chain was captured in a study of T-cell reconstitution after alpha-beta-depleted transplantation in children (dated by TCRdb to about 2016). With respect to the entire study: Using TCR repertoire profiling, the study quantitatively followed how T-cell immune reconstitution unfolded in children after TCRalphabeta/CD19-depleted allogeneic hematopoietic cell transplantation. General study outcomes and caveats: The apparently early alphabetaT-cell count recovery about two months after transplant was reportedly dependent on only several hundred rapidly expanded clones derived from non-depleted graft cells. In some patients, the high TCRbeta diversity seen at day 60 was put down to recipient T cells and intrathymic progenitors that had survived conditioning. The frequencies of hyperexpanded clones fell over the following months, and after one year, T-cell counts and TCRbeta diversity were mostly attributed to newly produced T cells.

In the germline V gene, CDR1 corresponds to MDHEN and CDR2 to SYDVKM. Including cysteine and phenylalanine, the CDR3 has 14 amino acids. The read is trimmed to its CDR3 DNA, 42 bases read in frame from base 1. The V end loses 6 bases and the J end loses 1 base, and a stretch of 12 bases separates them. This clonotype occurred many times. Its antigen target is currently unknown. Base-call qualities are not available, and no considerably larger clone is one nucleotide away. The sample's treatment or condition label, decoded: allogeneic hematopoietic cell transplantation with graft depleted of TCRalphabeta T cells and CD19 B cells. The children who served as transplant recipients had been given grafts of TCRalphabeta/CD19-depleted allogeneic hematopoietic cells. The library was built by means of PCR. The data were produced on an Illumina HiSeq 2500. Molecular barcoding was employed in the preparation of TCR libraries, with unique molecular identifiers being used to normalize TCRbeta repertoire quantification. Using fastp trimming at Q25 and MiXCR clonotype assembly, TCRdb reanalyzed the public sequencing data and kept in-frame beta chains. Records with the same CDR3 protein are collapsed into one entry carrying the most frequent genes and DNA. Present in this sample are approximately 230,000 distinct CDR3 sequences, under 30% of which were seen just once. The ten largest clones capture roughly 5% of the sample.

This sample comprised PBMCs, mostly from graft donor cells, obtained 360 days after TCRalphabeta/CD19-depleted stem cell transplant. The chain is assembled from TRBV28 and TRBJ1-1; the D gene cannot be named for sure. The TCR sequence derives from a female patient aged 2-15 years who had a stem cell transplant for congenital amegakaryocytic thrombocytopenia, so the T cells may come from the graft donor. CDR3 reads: CASSSLGENTEAFF. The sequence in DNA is TGTGCCAGCAGCTCCCTTGGGGAGAACACTGAAGCTTTCTTT.